The 14 T cell receptor beta chains presented below share a single source sample, sequenced in a study of Graves' ophthalmopathy and Graves' hyperthyroidism. Beta-chain TCR CDR3 regions were amplified from RNA transcripts. Investigators did first-round RT-PCR with HTBI primers, then second-round multiplex PCR. Each CDR3 protein gets one entry after TCRdb re-called the multiplex PCR reads with MiXCR. The data contain 650,000 to 900,000 distinct CDR3 sequences, around 40% of them singletons. The specimen was peripheral blood. These receptors were collected from an adult man with Graves' ophthalmopathy.

About this clonotype: Here the CDR3 omits its conserved ending phenylalanine or tryptophan, so a read error is the likely source. The DNA is left out, because the CDR3 cannot be placed on it with certainty; the CDR3 is given as TCRdb lists it. The rearrangement uses TRBV24-1 and TRBJ1-5; the DNA was not used to check the table's D call, TRBD1. The CDR3 has 9 amino acids, counting both end residues. CDR1 and CDR2 (germline): KGHDR, SFDVKD. Here the CDR3 reads CATSDNGGS.

A word on this clonotype: Relative to the germline gene, one junction end is altered; a read error may explain this. The V and J genes are TRBV7-2 and TRBJ1-1; maybe TRBD1 (5 bases). CDR3 length: 13 amino acids. CDR1 SGHTA and CDR2 FQGNSA come from the germline V gene. CDR3 amino acids: CASSRQLSTEALF. In DNA, the CDR3 is TGTGCCAGCAGCAGACAGTTAAGCACTGAAGCTTTATTT.

This clonotype appeared many times. The chain links TRBV2 to TRBJ1-1; possibly TRBD1 for D (5 bases). This CDR3 region has 15 residues. Germline V lookup: CDR1 SNHLY, CDR2 FYNNEI. The V gene lost 1 base and the J gene lost 6 bases, with 15 bases spanning the gap. The CDR3 DNA is TGTGCCAGCAGTGAAGGGCTGGGGACGGGGGCTGAAGCTTTCTTT. It encodes CASSEGLGTGAEAFF.

The gene calls are TRBV19 and TRBJ1-1, with D perhaps matching TRBD1 (5 bases). Germline-derived CDR1 and CDR2 are LNHDA and SQIVND (reference sequence). V lost 7 bases and J 1 base, leaving 13 bases between the germline ends. The CDR3 spans 14 residues. CDR3 DNA sequence: TGTGCCAGTAAGTTCGGGGCAGGGAACACTGAAGCTTTCTTT. Translation gives CASKFGAGNTEAFF. The full variable domain, its missing parts supplied by reference TRBV19 and TRBJ1-1, is DGGITQSPKYLFRKEGQNVTLSCEQNLNHDAMYWYRQDPGQGLRLIYYSQIVNDFQKGDIAEGYSVSREKKESFPLTVTSAQKNPTAFYLCASKFGAGNTEAFFGQGTRLTVV.

The chain has TRBV25-1 and TRBJ1-6, with TRBD1 as a possible D gene (6 bases). This CDR3 has 15 residues. V was clipped by 3 bases and J by 10 bases, with 16 bases between them. Germline values: CDR1 MGHDK, CDR2 SYGVNS. The CDR3 DNA is TGTGCCAGCAGTGAGGAGGGGACAAGAGGGTCACCCCTCCACTTT. Its translation is CASSEEGTRGSPLHF.

The chain uses TRBV29-1 and TRBJ2-5; 14 positions agree with TRBD2. Germline lookup yields CDR1 SQVTM and CDR2 ANQGSEA. V trimming: 8 bases; J trimming: 0 bases; junction bases outside the gene matches: 5. The CDR3 covers 15 residues. The CDR3 nucleotides are TGCAGCAGTCGGACTAGCGGGAGGTACCAAGAGACCCAGTACTTC. It yields the protein CSSRTSGRYQETQYF. Complete variable domain (other parts from reference TRBV29-1 and TRBJ2-5): SAVISQKPSRDICQRGTSLTIQCQVDSQVTMMFWYRQQPGQSLTLIATANQGSEATYESGFVIDKFPISRPNLTFSTLTVSNMSPEDSSIYLCSSRTSGRYQETQYFGPGTRLLVL.

Regarding this clonotype: One end of the junction is discordant with germline, which a read error may explain. CDR3: CASSLGLALNTGELFF. CDR3 bases: TGCGCCAGCAGCTTGGGACTAGCGTTGAACACCGGGGAGCTGTTTTTT. The V gene is TRBV25-1, the J gene TRBJ2-2, with 10 nucleotides matching TRBD2. CDR1 MGHDK and CDR2 SYGVNS come from the germline V gene. This CDR3 has 16 amino acids.

On this clonotype: This may be a read error: a much more frequent sequence differs by one nucleotide. Since no conserved phenylalanine or tryptophan closes the CDR3, a read error is the likely cause. The genes are TRBV10-3 and TRBJ2-7; 7 bases map to TRBD1. Looked up from germline, CDR1 is ENHRY and CDR2 is SYGVKD. Losses at the gene ends were 2 bases for V and 5 bases for J; bases not matched to a gene: 9. The CDR3 length is 15 residues. CDR3: CAISEDRARNHEQYL. CDR3 nucleotides: TGTGCCATCAGTGAGGACAGGGCAAGGAACCACGAGCAGTACCTC.

For this clonotype: A much larger clone differs by one base, so this may be a read error. The chain carries TRBV25-1 and TRBJ1-2, with D unclear. The CDR3 is 13 residues long. CDR1 is MGHDK and CDR2 is SYGVNS in the germline V gene. As DNA, the CDR3 is TGTGCCAGCAGTTCGGAGCTTAACTATTGCTACACCTTC. It encodes CASSSELNYCYTF.

This clonotype showed up many times. The chain recombines TRBV16 with TRBJ1-4, with D possibly TRBD1 on 5 matching bases. The V gene's germline CDR1 is KGHSY and CDR2 FQNENV. With 3 bases removed from V and 13 bases from J, the gap between germline ends came to 12 bases. The CDR3 is made up of 12 amino acids. The DNA of the CDR3 is TGTGCCAGCAGCCACAGCGGACAAACACTGTTTTTT. Encoded protein: CASSHSGQTLFF.

CDR3 loop: CAISESGGQPYEQYF. CDR3 nucleotide sequence: TGTGCCATCAGTGAATCGGGGGGGCAGCCCTACGAGCAGTACTTC. The genes are TRBV10-3 and TRBJ2-7, with 8 bases lining up with TRBD2. CDR1 ENHRY and CDR2 SYGVKD come from the germline V gene. This CDR3 region has 15 residues. Trimming took 3 bases from V and 2 from J; bases not matched to a gene: 6.

This clonotype was seen only a few times. The V call is TRBV12-3 or TRBV12-4, the J call TRBJ1-3, with TRBD1 matching over 9 bases. This CDR3 spans 15 amino acids. Unmatched junction bases numbered 10, after V lost 7 bases and J lost 6 bases. In nucleotides, the CDR3 is TGTGCCAGCATTTTTGCGGGACAGGGAACAAACACCATATATTTT. It is translated as CASIFAGQGTNTIYF.

The rearrangement uses TRBV25-1 and TRBJ2-2; tentatively, D is TRBD2 (5 bases). Germline CDR1 MGHDK, CDR2 SYGVNS. The CDR3 is 15 residues long. The V and J ends lost 6 bases and 4 bases respectively, with 15 bases between them. CDR3 nucleotide sequence: TGTGCCAGCAGAGATTCAGGACTCAGCACCGGGGAGCTGTTTTTT. It codes for CASRDSGLSTGELFF.

This clonotype occurred a few times. The chain couples TRBV9 to TRBJ2-7, with D maybe TRBD2 (6 bases). Germline CDR1 and CDR2: SGDLS and YYNGEE. Trimming left V 4 bases short and J 7 bases short, with 24 bases between. This CDR3 comprises 16 residues. The CDR3 here is CASSPQGSGRAWEQYF. The CDR3 DNA sequence: TGTGCCAGCAGCCCGCAGGGAAGCGGGCGGGCGTGGGAGCAGTACTTC.